Listed below are T cell receptor beta chains from one sample, sequenced in a study of CD8+ T cells in alopecia areata. This table comes from immunoSEQ multiplex PCR, and its TCRdb copy is limited to in-frame clones, with some not included. The sample lists about 140,000 clones, about 47% occurring once. The sequencing here drew on CD4+ T cells sorted from blood, taken at week 0. All receptors come from a human donor with alopecia areata. CDR3s leave out the opening cysteine and the closing phenylalanine or tryptophan.

V gene	CDR3 protein
TRBV9	ASSVRGDDALGEQY
TRBV7-9	ASSPKSYEQY
TRBV30	AWDRGSGTEAF
TRBV6-5	ASSYSYSSTDTQY
TRBV4-3	ASSQEMSGRAGTGELF
TRBV7-2	ASSLVSSTSSGNTIY
TRBV10-3	AISRRESGQETQY
TRBV10-3	AISGSTTRADTQY
TRBV25-1	ASSERNYITDTQY
TRBV6-5	ASSTLLTGLYGYT
TRBV6-6	ASSSPQGIGYT
TRBV5-1	ASSSKSQGGQETQY
TRBV30	AWSVRGYNTEAF
TRBV28	ASSSPGQGSYEQY
TRBV29-1	SVEVSDTQY
TRBV19	ASSRGSYNEQF
TRBV4-3	ASSQDWGAGANVLT
TRBV4-3	ASSQDGNSNQPQH
TRBV29-1	SVVRATNEKLF
TRBV11-2	ASSLGGTDTIY
TRBV29-1	SIRNSGNTIY
TRBV9	ASSLGRLETQY
TRBV30	AWARGPDQPQH